The rows below give T cell receptor beta chains drawn from one sample of a study of graft-versus-host responses after intestinal transplantation. Using immunoSEQ multiplex PCR, the repertoire was profiled, and TCRdb retains in-frame clones only, with some absent. The sample lists 21,000 or so clones; around three fifths were seen once. Sequences were derived from alloreactive CD4+ T cells from a mixed lymphocyte reaction culture, sampled before intestinal transplant. The receptor set was obtained from a human patient who received an intestinal transplant. CDR3s include the opening cysteine and the closing phenylalanine or tryptophan. A D gene is named only where the DNA matches it firmly. Clone size is stated in some rows and not others, as once, few, many or a class when expanded.

D gene: .
J gene: TRBJ2-7
V gene: TRBV19
clone size: .
CDR3 protein: CASSDSYEQYF
CDR3 DNA: TGTGCCAGTAGTGACAGCTACGAGCAGTACTTC

D gene: TRBD1
J gene: TRBJ1-1
V gene: TRBV29-1
clone size: few
CDR3 protein: CSVEAFRTGETEAFF
CDR3 DNA: TGCAGCGTTGAAGCTTTCCGGACAGGGGAGACTGAAGCTTTCTTT

D gene: TRBD2
J gene: TRBJ2-3
V gene: TRBV19
clone size: .
CDR3 protein: CASSRLAGVTDTQYF
CDR3 DNA: TGTGCCAGTAGTAGACTAGCGGGAGTAACAGATACGCAGTATTTT

D gene: TRBD1
J gene: TRBJ1-4
V gene: TRBV5-1
clone size: .
CDR3 protein: CASSLTGVVNEKLFF
CDR3 DNA: TGCGCCAGCAGCTTAACAGGGGTCGTTAATGAAAAACTGTTTTTT

D gene: TRBD2
J gene: TRBJ2-2
V gene: TRBV19
clone size: .
CDR3 protein: CASSPRTSGRVTGELFF
CDR3 DNA: TGTGCCAGTAGTCCACGGACTAGCGGGAGGGTCACCGGGGAGCTGTTTTTT

D gene: .
J gene: TRBJ2-5
V gene: TRBV7-2
clone size: .
CDR3 protein: CASSLVRGTQYF
CDR3 DNA: TGTGCCAGCAGCCTCGTCCGGGGAACCCAGTACTTC

D gene: .
J gene: TRBJ1-4
V gene: TRBV16
clone size: .
CDR3 protein: CASSQGPRWTNEKLFF
CDR3 DNA: TGTGCCAGCAGCCAGGGCCCTCGGTGGACTAATGAAAAACTGTTTTTT

D gene: .
J gene: TRBJ2-1
V gene: TRBV9
clone size: .
CDR3 protein: CASSVRSGYNEQFF
CDR3 DNA: TGTGCCAGCAGCGTAAGAAGCGGCTACAATGAGCAGTTCTTC

D gene: .
J gene: TRBJ1-1
V gene: TRBV2
clone size: few
CDR3 protein: CASSYRDGTEAFF
CDR3 DNA: TGTGCCAGCAGTTACAGGGATGGTACTGAAGCTTTCTTT

D gene: .
J gene: TRBJ2-3
V gene: TRBV5-1
clone size: once
CDR3 protein: CASSLDMDSTTDTQYF
CDR3 DNA: TGCGCCAGCAGCTTGGATATGGACTCTACCACAGATACGCAGTATTTT

D gene: TRBD1
J gene: TRBJ1-5
V gene: TRBV6-1
clone size: .
CDR3 protein: CASSAPRGNSNQPQHF
CDR3 DNA: TGTGCCAGCAGTGCTCCCAGGGGGAATAGCAATCAGCCCCAGCATTTT

D gene: .
J gene: TRBJ1-5
V gene: TRBV18
clone size: few
CDR3 protein: CASSSTGSNQPQHF
CDR3 DNA: TGTGCCAGCTCCTCAACGGGGAGCAATCAGCCCCAGCATTTT

D gene: TRBD2
J gene: TRBJ2-1
V gene: TRBV5-6
clone size: few
CDR3 protein: CASSRRTSGITLPNNEQFF
CDR3 DNA: TGTGCCAGCAGCCGGAGGACTAGCGGGATAACCCTCCCGAACAATGAGCAGTTCTTC

D gene: .
J gene: TRBJ1-2
V gene: TRBV10-1
clone size: .
CDR3 protein: CALSQGSDYGYTF
CDR3 DNA: TGCGCGCTCTCACAGGGCTCCGACTATGGCTACACCTTC

D gene: .
J gene: TRBJ1-5
V gene: TRBV1
clone size: few
CDR3 protein: CTSSPGGPKHF
CDR3 DNA: TGCACCAGCAGCCCGGGGGGCCCGAAGCATTTT

D gene: .
J gene: TRBJ2-7
V gene: TRBV21-1
clone size: few
CDR3 protein: CASSITGGGSYEQYF
CDR3 DNA: TGTGCCAGCAGCATTACAGGGGGGGGGTCCTACGAGCAGTACTTC

D gene: TRBD2
J gene: TRBJ2-1
V gene: TRBV6-5
clone size: .
CDR3 protein: CASSPQGLVYNEQFF
CDR3 DNA: TGTGCCAGCAGTCCCCAGGGACTAGTCTACAATGAGCAGTTCTTC

D gene: TRBD1
J gene: TRBJ1-2
V gene: TRBV6-5
clone size: .
CDR3 protein: CASARQGYGYTF
CDR3 DNA: TGTGCCAGCGCCAGACAGGGCTATGGCTACACCTTC

D gene: TRBD1
J gene: TRBJ1-3
V gene: TRBV6-6
clone size: .
CDR3 protein: CASQGARFAGNTIYF
CDR3 DNA: TGTGCCAGTCAGGGGGCTAGGTTCGCTGGAAACACCATATATTTT

D gene: TRBD1
J gene: TRBJ1-5
V gene: TRBV4-1
clone size: .
CDR3 protein: CASSRGQGNQPQHF
CDR3 DNA: TGCGCCAGCAGTCGAGGACAGGGGAATCAGCCCCAGCATTTT

D gene: TRBD2
J gene: TRBJ2-3
V gene: TRBV19
clone size: .
CDR3 protein: CASRTSGSTDTQYF
CDR3 DNA: TGTGCCAGTAGGACTAGCGGGAGCACAGATACGCAGTATTTT

D gene: TRBD2
J gene: TRBJ2-3
V gene: TRBV5-1
clone size: few
CDR3 protein: CASSLGVGGLASDTQYF
CDR3 DNA: TGCGCCAGCAGCTTGGGGGTTGGGGGACTAGCTTCAGATACGCAGTATTTT

D gene: TRBD1
J gene: TRBJ1-1
V gene: TRBV6-5
clone size: .
CDR3 protein: CASSFLRGQGAWAFF
CDR3 DNA: TGTGCCAGCAGTTTTCTCCGGGGACAGGGGGCTTGGGCTTTCTTT

D gene: .
J gene: TRBJ1-4
V gene: TRBV10-3
clone size: .
CDR3 protein: CAISEGGRIQGAEKLFF
CDR3 DNA: TGTGCCATCAGTGAAGGAGGAAGAATACAGGGTGCAGAAAAACTGTTTTTT

D gene: .
J gene: TRBJ1-2
V gene: TRBV29-1
clone size: .
CDR3 protein: CSVQANYGYTF
CDR3 DNA: TGCAGCGTTCAGGCGAACTATGGCTACACCTTC

D gene: .
J gene: TRBJ2-7
V gene: TRBV30
clone size: .
CDR3 protein: CAWSVLDRRAYEQYF
CDR3 DNA: TGTGCCTGGAGTGTCCTGGACAGGAGGGCTTACGAGCAGTACTTC

D gene: TRBD2
J gene: TRBJ2-1
V gene: TRBV28
clone size: .
CDR3 protein: CASSRTSGSGEQFF
CDR3 DNA: TGTGCCAGCAGTCGGACTAGCGGGAGTGGTGAGCAGTTCTTC

D gene: TRBD1
J gene: TRBJ1-4
V gene: TRBV5-1
clone size: medium-sized
CDR3 protein: CASSPEGQGGKKLFF
CDR3 DNA: TGCGCCAGCAGCCCGGAGGGACAGGGAGGAAAAAAACTGTTTTTT

D gene: TRBD2
J gene: TRBJ2-7
V gene: TRBV5-1
clone size: .
CDR3 protein: CASSGGLFYEQYF
CDR3 DNA: TGCGCCAGCAGCGGGGGACTATTCTACGAGCAGTACTTC

D gene: TRBD1
J gene: TRBJ2-5
V gene: TRBV2
clone size: .
CDR3 protein: CASRVQGATGETQYF
CDR3 DNA: TGTGCCAGCAGGGTACAGGGGGCGACGGGGGAGACCCAGTACTTC

D gene: .
J gene: TRBJ1-6
V gene: TRBV6-6
clone size: .
CDR3 protein: CASSYRNSPLHF
CDR3 DNA: TGTGCCAGCAGTTATCGGAATTCACCCCTCCACTTT

D gene: .
J gene: TRBJ1-4
V gene: TRBV19
clone size: medium-sized
CDR3 protein: CASSNQSNRLNEKLFF
CDR3 DNA: TGTGCCAGTAGTAACCAATCAAACAGGCTGAATGAAAAACTGTTTTTT

D gene: .
J gene: TRBJ2-7
V gene: TRBV5-1
clone size: .
CDR3 protein: CASSLAAGTAYEQYF
CDR3 DNA: TGCGCCAGCAGCTTGGCCGCGGGTACCGCCTACGAGCAGTACTTC

D gene: TRBD2
J gene: TRBJ2-3
V gene: TRBV10-3
clone size: .
CDR3 protein: CAISPSGSNTDTQYF
CDR3 DNA: TGTGCCATCAGTCCGAGCGGGAGTAATACAGATACGCAGTATTTT

D gene: .
J gene: TRBJ2-1
V gene: TRBV6-5
clone size: few
CDR3 protein: CASSYLLTGGDEQFF
CDR3 DNA: TGTGCCAGCAGTTACCTGCTGACGGGGGGCGATGAGCAGTTCTTC

D gene: TRBD1
J gene: TRBJ1-4
V gene: TRBV28
clone size: .
CDR3 protein: CGTGQINEKLFF
CDR3 DNA: TGTGGGACGGGACAGATTAATGAAAAACTGTTTTTT